This TCR beta chain was sequenced in a study of technical replicates of blood from several donors. Repertoires were generated with immunoSEQ multiplex PCR, while TCRdb's copy carries only in-frame clones and drops some. The table lists 95,000 to 100,000 clones, around 96% of them singletons. The CDR3 runs to 13 residues. Germline values: CDR1 SSHAT, CDR2 FNYEAQ (reference sequence). With 0 bases removed from V and 3 bases from J, the gap between germline ends came to 4 bases. Sequenced sample: T cells isolated from PBMCs. V is TRBV7-7 and J is TRBJ2-3, with D unclear. The source is a human donor in good health. The CDR3 DNA reads TGTGCCAGCAGCTTAGCGCGGACAGATACGCAGTATTTT. Residues: CASSLARTDTQYF.